This record concerns one T cell receptor (beta chain) sequence. The ends were cut back, 2 bases at V and 0 bases at J, with 11 bases in the middle. This CDR3 is 16 amino acids long. Germline loops: CDR1 SEHNR, CDR2 FQNEAQ (reference sequence). The entry originates in a study of shared clonotypes between healthy human individuals. The protocol was immunoSEQ multiplex PCR, while the TCRdb copy is restricted to in-frame clones and leaves out a portion. The table includes about 700,000 clones, roughly nine tenths detected once. The naive CD8 fraction comprised CD45RO-negative cells positively selected for CCR7 and excluded terminally differentiated effector memory CD45RA+ cells.

This TCR came from a man aged 30 to 39 in good health. The chain couples TRBV7-9 to TRBJ2-4, with a tentative D call TRBD1 (6 bases). The sequenced material came from naive CD8+ T cells sorted from blood. CDR3 amino acids: CASSLLAGAAKNIQYF. Here the CDR3 DNA reads TGTGCCAGCAGCTTACTGGCAGGGGCAGCCAAAAACATTCAGTACTTC.